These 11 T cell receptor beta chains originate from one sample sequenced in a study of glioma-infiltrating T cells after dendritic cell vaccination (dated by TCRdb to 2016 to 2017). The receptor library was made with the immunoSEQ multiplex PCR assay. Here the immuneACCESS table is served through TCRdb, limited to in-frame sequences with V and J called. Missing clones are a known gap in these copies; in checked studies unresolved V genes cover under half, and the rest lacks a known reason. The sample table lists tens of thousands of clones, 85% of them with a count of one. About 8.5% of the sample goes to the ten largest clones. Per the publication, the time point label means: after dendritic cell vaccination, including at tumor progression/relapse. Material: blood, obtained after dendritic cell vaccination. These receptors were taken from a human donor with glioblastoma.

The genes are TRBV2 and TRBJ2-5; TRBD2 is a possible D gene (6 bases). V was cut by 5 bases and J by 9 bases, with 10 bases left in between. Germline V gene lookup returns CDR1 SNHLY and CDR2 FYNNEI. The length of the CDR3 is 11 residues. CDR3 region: CASSPGVAQYF. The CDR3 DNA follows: TGTGCCAGCAGTCCGGGGGTAGCCCAGTACTTC. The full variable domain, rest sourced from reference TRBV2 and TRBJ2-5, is EPEVTQTPSHQVTQMGQEVILRCVPISNHLYFYWYRQILGQKVEFLVSFYNNEISEKSEIFDDQFSVERPDGSNFTLKIRSTKLEDSAMYFCASSPGVAQYFGPGTRLLVL.

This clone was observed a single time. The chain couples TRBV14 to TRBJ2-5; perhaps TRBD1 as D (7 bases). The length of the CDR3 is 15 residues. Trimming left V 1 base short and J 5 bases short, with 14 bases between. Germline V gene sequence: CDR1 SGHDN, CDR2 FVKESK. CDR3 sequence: CASSQGLTGRETQYF. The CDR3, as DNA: TGTGCCAGCAGCCAAGGGTTGACAGGGAGGGAGACCCAGTACTTC.

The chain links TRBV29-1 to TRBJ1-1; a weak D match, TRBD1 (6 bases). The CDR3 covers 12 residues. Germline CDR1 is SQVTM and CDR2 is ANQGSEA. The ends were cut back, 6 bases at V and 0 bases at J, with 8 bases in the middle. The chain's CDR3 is CSVDRLNTEAFF. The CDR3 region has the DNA TGCAGCGTGGACAGATTGAACACTGAAGCTTTCTTT.

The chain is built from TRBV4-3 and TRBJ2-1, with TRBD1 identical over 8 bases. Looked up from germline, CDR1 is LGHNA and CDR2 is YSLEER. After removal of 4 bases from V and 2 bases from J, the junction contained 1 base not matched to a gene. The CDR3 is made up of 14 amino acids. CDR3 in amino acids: CASSLGQAYNEQFF. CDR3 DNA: TGCGCCAGCAGCCTGGGACAGGCCTACAATGAGCAGTTCTTC.

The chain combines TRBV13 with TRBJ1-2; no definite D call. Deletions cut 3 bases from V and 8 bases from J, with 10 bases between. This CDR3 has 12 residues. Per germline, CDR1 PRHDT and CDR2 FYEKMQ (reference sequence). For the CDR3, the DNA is TGTGCCAGCAGCTTTAGAGGCAGCGGCTACACCTTC. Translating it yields CASSFRGSGYTF.

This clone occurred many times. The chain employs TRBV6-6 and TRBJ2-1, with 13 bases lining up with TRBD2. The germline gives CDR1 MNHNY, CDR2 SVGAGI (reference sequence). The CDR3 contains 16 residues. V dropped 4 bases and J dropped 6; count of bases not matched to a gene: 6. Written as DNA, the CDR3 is TGTGCCAGCAGTTCCTGGGGGACTAGCGGGGTCAATGAGCAGTTCTTC. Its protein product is CASSSWGTSGVNEQFF.

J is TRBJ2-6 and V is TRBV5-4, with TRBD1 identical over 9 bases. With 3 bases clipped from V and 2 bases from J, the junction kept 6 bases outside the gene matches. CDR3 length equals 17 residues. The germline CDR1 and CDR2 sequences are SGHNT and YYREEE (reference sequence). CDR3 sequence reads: CASSWGQGRTGANVLTF. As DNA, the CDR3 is TGTGCCAGCAGCTGGGGACAGGGAAGGACTGGGGCCAACGTCCTGACTTTC.

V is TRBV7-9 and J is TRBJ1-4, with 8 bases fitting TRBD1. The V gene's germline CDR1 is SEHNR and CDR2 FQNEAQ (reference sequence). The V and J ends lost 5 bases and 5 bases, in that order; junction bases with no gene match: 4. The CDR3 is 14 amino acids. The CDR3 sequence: CASSLQGGNEKLFF. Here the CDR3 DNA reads TGTGCCAGCAGCCTACAGGGGGGGAATGAAAAACTGTTTTTT.

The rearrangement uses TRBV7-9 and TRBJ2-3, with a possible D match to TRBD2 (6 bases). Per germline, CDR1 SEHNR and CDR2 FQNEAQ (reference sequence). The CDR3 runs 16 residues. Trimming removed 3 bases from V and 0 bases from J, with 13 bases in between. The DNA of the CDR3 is TGTGCCAGCAGCTTGTTAGGAGGGATTAGCACAGATACGCAGTATTTT. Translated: CASSLLGGISTDTQYF.

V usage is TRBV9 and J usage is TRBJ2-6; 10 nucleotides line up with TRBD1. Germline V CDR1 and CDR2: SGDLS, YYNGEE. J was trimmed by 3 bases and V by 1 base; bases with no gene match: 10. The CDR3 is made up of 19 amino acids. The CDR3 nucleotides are TGTGCCAGCAGCGTATCAGGTCGACAGGGGGCGTATGGGGCCAACGTCCTGACTTTC. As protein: CASSVSGRQGAYGANVLTF.

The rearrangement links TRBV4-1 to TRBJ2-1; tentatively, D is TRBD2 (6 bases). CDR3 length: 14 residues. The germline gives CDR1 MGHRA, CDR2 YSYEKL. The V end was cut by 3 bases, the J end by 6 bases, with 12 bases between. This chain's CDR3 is CASSHRENTNEQFF. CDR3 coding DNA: TGCGCCAGCAGCCACCGGGAGAACACCAATGAGCAGTTCTTC.